The present T cell receptor (beta chain) was sequenced within a study of T cell responses to AZD1222 COVID-19 vaccine. Study-level information: Both about-4-week and about-12-week second-dose recipients were combined.

The V end lost 6 bases, the J end lost 1 base, and 12 bases lay between the germline ends. The CDR3 is made up of 15 amino acids. CDR1 is LNHDA and CDR2 is SQIVND in the germline V gene (reference sequence). A word on this clone: Its antigen is not identified.

Profiled with immunoSEQ multiplex PCR; TCRdb holds only in-frame clones, not every one. Here the sample spans 100,000 to 150,000 clones, 80% to 90% being singletons. Findings and limits, study-wide: The study sampled repertoires only after the peak T cell response. Rises in breadth and depth of Spike-specific TCRs came after two AZD1222 doses. The number of AZD1222 recipients seropositive at baseline was only five to seven.

This sample comprised peripheral blood, obtained on day 0 of AZD1222 vaccination. The sequence was collected from an adult in good health. The gene calls are TRBV19 and TRBJ2-2; TRBD1 might be the D (5 bases). The CDR3 coding sequence is TGTGCCAGTAGATGGGGCAGGGTGAACACCGGGGAGCTGTTTTTT. Protein sequence: CASRWGRVNTGELFF.